This TCR beta chain was captured in a study of shared clonotypes between healthy human individuals. Regarding the study as a whole: The generation probabilities recorded for non-shared clonotypes fell below those of clonotypes shared by all four donors.

With regard to this clone: Its antigen is currently unknown. Other DNA sequences in this sample translate to the same CDR3.

This CDR3 is 14 amino acids long. CDR1 is LNHDA and CDR2 is SQIVND in the germline V gene (reference sequence). The V segment lost 4 bases and the J segment 4 bases; nucleotides outside the gene matches: 4. Assay used: immunoSEQ multiplex PCR; TCRdb lists only in-frame clones, some missing. Among hundreds of thousands of clones listed, 97% were seen once. This receptor was obtained from a woman aged 25 to 39 in good health. The sample taken for sequencing was naive CD4+ T cells sorted from blood. Subset of the sample: CD45RA+ positively selected. The rearrangement links TRBV19 to TRBJ1-5; 7 bases match TRBD1. The CDR3 loop reads CASSRQGGNQPQHF. Here the CDR3 DNA reads TGTGCCAGTAGTAGACAGGGTGGAAATCAGCCCCAGCATTTT.